These 27 T cell receptor beta chains were all obtained from the same sample, sequenced in a study of T-cell memory formation after mild COVID-19. TCRdb itself ran the 5' RACE reads through MiXCR, one entry per CDR3 protein. The sample lists about 130,000 distinct CDR3 sequences; around a sixth were seen once. What was sequenced was PBMCs or a T cell subset sorted from them (not recorded which). The receptor set was obtained from an adult woman who had mild COVID-19 (a few samples of this study predate the infection). Cell type and time point are not known.

This clonotype was observed a few times. V usage is TRBV18 and J usage is TRBJ2-7; 8 bases line up with TRBD1. The germline V gene has CDR1 KGHSH and CDR2 LQKENI. J lost 3 bases, V lost 3 bases, and 10 bases had no gene match. This CDR3 is 16 amino acids long. CDR3 in DNA: TGTGCCAGCTCACCTACTGCAGGGGGCCTTAACTACGAGCAGTACTTC. Translation: CASSPTAGGLNYEQYF.

This rearrangement joins TRBV15 to TRBJ2-2; no definite D call. The ends were cut back, 3 bases at V and 6 bases at J, with 8 bases in the middle. CDR1 and CDR2 (germline): LNHNV, YYDKDF (reference sequence). The CDR3 is 13 residues long. Written as DNA, the CDR3 is TGTGCCACCAGCAGTCGCGCCCCCGGGGAGCTGTTTTTT. Its translation is CATSSRAPGELFF.

This clonotype was seen only once. The V and J genes are TRBV29-1 and TRBJ1-2; TRBD1 is a possible D gene (6 bases). CDR1 and CDR2 from the germline V gene are SQVTM and ANQGSEA. With 6 bases removed from V and 6 bases from J, the gap between germline ends came to 11 bases. CDR3 length equals 11 residues. The CDR3 DNA follows: TGCAGCGTATGGGGGCGCAATGGCTACACCTTC. This encodes CSVWGRNGYTF.

This clonotype came up a few times. CDR3 sequence: CASSLTGGAETQYF. CDR3 DNA sequence: TGTGCCAGCAGTTTAACGGGAGGGGCAGAGACCCAGTACTTC. The J gene is TRBJ2-5, the V gene TRBV12-3 or TRBV12-4; TRBD2 matches 8 bases. With 2 bases clipped from V and 4 bases from J, the junction kept 3 bases outside the gene matches. The CDR3 is made up of 14 amino acids.

This clonotype was seen many times. This sequence joins TRBV7-2 and TRBJ2-7; 8 bases align to TRBD2. CDR1 SGHTA and CDR2 FQGNSA come from the germline V gene. V lost 1 base and J lost 4; bases outside the gene matches: 3. The CDR3 sequence is 14 residues long. The CDR3 is CASSLGLAGYEQYF. CDR3 coding DNA: TGTGCCAGCAGCTTAGGGTTAGCGGGATACGAGCAGTACTTC.

V is TRBV7-2 and J is TRBJ2-1, with 9 nucleotides matching TRBD2. V shed 4 bases, J shed 2 bases, and the junction held 9 bases outside the gene matches. The germline V gene has CDR1 SGHTA and CDR2 FQGNSA. The length of the CDR3 is 17 residues. CDR3 coding DNA: TGTGCCAGCAGCTCCTTAGCGGGAGCGGCCCCCTACAATGAGCAGTTCTTC. Translating it yields CASSSLAGAAPYNEQFF. The full variable domain, in which reference TRBV7-2 and TRBJ2-1 provide the parts outside the CDR3, is GAGVSQSPSNKVTEKGKDVELRCDPISGHTALYWYRQSLGQGLEFLIYFQGNSAPDKSGLPSDRFSAERTGGSVSTLTIQRTQQEDSAVYLCASSSLAGAAPYNEQFFGPGTRLTVL.

The chain couples TRBV3-1 to TRBJ1-5, with 9 bases fitting TRBD1. The CDR3 spans 14 residues. Germline CDR1 reads LGHDT; CDR2 reads YNNKEL (reference sequence). V lost 8 bases and J lost 4; bases outside the gene matches: 6. CDR3 region: CASGQGIPNQPQHF. The CDR3 bases are TGTGCCAGCGGACAGGGGATTCCTAATCAGCCCCAGCATTTT.

The rearrangement uses TRBV6-6 and TRBJ2-1, with 7 bases matching TRBD2. Unmatched junction bases numbered 9, after V lost 5 bases and J lost 2 bases. CDR3 length: 16 residues. Germline values: CDR1 MNHNY, CDR2 SVGAGI (reference sequence). The CDR3 spells CASSEVGGRAYNEQFF. CDR3 DNA: TGTGCCAGCAGTGAGGTTGGGGGGAGGGCCTACAATGAGCAGTTCTTC.

This sequence joins TRBV5-1 and TRBJ1-1; the D is unclear. The CDR3 extends over 14 amino acids. Trimming removed 0 bases at V and 4 bases at J, with 10 bases between. Germline lookup yields CDR1 SGHRS and CDR2 YFSETQ. CDR3 protein: CASSLGRGSTEAFF. The DNA of the CDR3 is TGCGCCAGCAGCTTGGGTCGGGGTAGCACTGAAGCTTTCTTT.

This clonotype was counted a few times. This chain uses TRBV9 with TRBJ1-1, with D perhaps TRBD1 (6 bases). Germline V gives CDR1 SGDLS, CDR2 YYNGEE. CDR3 length: 15 amino acids. Trimming left V 3 bases short and J 0 bases short, with 12 bases between. Here the CDR3 DNA reads TGTGCCAGCAGCGCGGGGGGGCAGGTGAACACTGAAGCTTTCTTT. Translated: CASSAGGQVNTEAFF.

The chain employs TRBV6-2 or TRBV6-3 and TRBJ1-2; D is ambiguous. In germline, CDR1 is MNHEY, CDR2 SVGEGT. V was cut by 0 bases and J by 5 bases, with 10 bases left in between. This CDR3 region has 14 residues. The CDR3 sequence: CASSYSIQPYGYTF. In DNA form, the CDR3 reads TGTGCCAGCAGTTACTCGATACAGCCTTATGGCTACACCTTC.

This chain links TRBV29-1 with TRBJ2-3; D is undetermined. V was pared by 6 bases and J by 5 bases, with 9 bases between. Per the germline V gene, CDR1 is SQVTM and CDR2 is ANQGSEA. The CDR3 spans 11 residues. The CDR3 DNA sequence: TGCAGCGTGGGCCCTGGAGATACGCAGTATTTT. Translating gives CSVGPGDTQYF.

This clonotype was seen ten or more times. The V call is TRBV7-9, the J call TRBJ2-5; possibly TRBD2 for D (7 bases). The V end lost 5 bases, the J end lost 5 bases, and 15 bases lay between the germline ends. The CDR3 extends over 14 amino acids. Per the germline V gene, CDR1 is SEHNR and CDR2 is FQNEAQ (reference sequence). The CDR3 region is CASSPPGGGETQYF. The DNA for the CDR3 is TGTGCCAGCAGCCCGCCGGGGGGCGGGGAGACCCAGTACTTC.

The V gene is TRBV19, the J gene TRBJ1-3, with no clear D. The V gene lost 3 bases and the J gene lost 1 base, with 10 bases spanning the gap. The CDR3 runs to 15 residues. CDR1 and CDR2 from the germline V gene are LNHDA and SQIVND (reference sequence). CDR3 loop: CASSMQALSGNTIYF. The CDR3 DNA follows: TGTGCCAGTAGTATGCAAGCCCTATCTGGAAACACCATATATTTT.

This clonotype has more than one count but fewer than ten. The rearrangement links TRBV7-2 to TRBJ2-7; 11 bases fit TRBD2. Germline-derived CDR1 and CDR2 are SGHTA and FQGNSA. The CDR3 has 13 amino acids. Trimming took 11 bases from V and 3 from J; bases not matched to a gene: 6. The CDR3 DNA reads as TGTGCCCACTGGACTAGCGGGCTCTACGAGCAGTACTTC. Translating it yields CAHWTSGLYEQYF.

This clonotype was counted at least ten times. The chain employs TRBV3-1 and TRBJ2-7; the D gene is possibly TRBD2 (5 bases). Germline-derived CDR1 and CDR2 are LGHDT and YNNKEL (reference sequence). The CDR3 covers 17 residues. The germline V and J ends were trimmed by 8 bases and 2 bases, with 25 bases remaining between them. The CDR3 is CASPDGELDPFPYEQYF. The CDR3 region has the DNA TGTGCCAGCCCGGACGGGGAACTAGACCCCTTTCCCTACGAGCAGTACTTC.

The table lists this clonotype with a few counts. The J gene is TRBJ2-1, the V gene TRBV11-3; unclear D gene. The length of the CDR3 is 15 residues. Trimming took 1 base from V and 0 from J, leaving 7 bases between them. Germline CDR1 and CDR2: SGHNT and YENEEA. The CDR3 is CASSLGRPSYNEQFF. CDR3 nucleotides: TGTGCCAGCAGCTTAGGGCGCCCCTCCTACAATGAGCAGTTCTTC.

This rearrangement joins TRBV11-3 to TRBJ2-2, with D tentatively TRBD1 or TRBD2 (5 bases each). Germline CDR1 and CDR2: SGHNT and YENEEA. V shed 0 bases and J shed 3 bases, with 8 bases lying between them. The CDR3 has 15 amino acids. Here the CDR3 reads CASSLDRDHTGELFF. The CDR3 DNA follows: TGTGCCAGCAGCTTAGACAGGGACCACACCGGGGAGCTGTTTTTT.

This clonotype appeared a few times. The chain combines TRBV2 with TRBJ2-1, with D unresolved. The V gene's germline CDR1 is SNHLY and CDR2 FYNNEI. There are 15 residues in the CDR3. The V gene lost 1 base and the J gene lost 7 bases, with 14 bases spanning the gap. The CDR3 region has the DNA TGTGCCAGCAGTGAAGGACTCGCATCCAGGAATGAGCAGTTCTTC. It specifies CASSEGLASRNEQFF.

V gene TRBV4-1 combines with J gene TRBJ2-3; no clear D gene. CDR1 and CDR2 (germline): MGHRA, YSYEKL. V was pared by 5 bases and J by 0 bases, with 12 bases between. CDR3 length: 15 residues. CDR3 sequence: CASSNKGTSTDTQYF. CDR3 nucleotide sequence: TGCGCCAGCAGCAACAAGGGCACTAGCACAGATACGCAGTATTTT.

This clonotype was counted ten times or more. CDR3 region: CASSQEEGNTGELFF. CDR3 nucleotides: TGCGCCAGCAGCCAAGAGGAAGGAAACACCGGGGAGCTGTTTTTT. V gene TRBV4-3 combines with J gene TRBJ2-2; D is unclear. The germline gives CDR1 LGHNA, CDR2 YSLEER. The CDR3 has 15 amino acids. V gave up 0 bases and J gave up 2 bases, with 7 bases separating them.

A few counts support this clonotype. This chain uses TRBV14 with TRBJ2-1, with 9 bases aligning to TRBD2. This CDR3 has 15 residues. The J segment lost 9 bases and the V segment lost 2 bases, leaving 8 bases of the junction unmatched. Germline V gene sequence: CDR1 SGHDN, CDR2 FVKESK. The CDR3, as DNA: TGTGCCAGCAGCCAAATAGCGGGGGCCCTAAGTGAGCAGTTCTTC. As protein: CASSQIAGALSEQFF.

This clonotype turned up a few times. The J gene is TRBJ1-5, the V gene TRBV24-1; no definite D call. Trimming shortened V by 0 bases and J by 0 bases, and 20 bases separated the two germline ends. The CDR3 is 20 amino acids. Germline V lookup: CDR1 KGHDR, CDR2 SFDVKD. The CDR3 here is CATSDLKVCAECHSNQPQHF. The CDR3 DNA sequence: TGTGCCACCAGTGATTTGAAGGTGTGTGCAGAGTGCCATAGCAATCAGCCCCAGCATTTT.

This clonotype has a handful of counts. V usage is TRBV28 and J usage is TRBJ2-7; perhaps D is TRBD1 or TRBD2 (5 bases each). The germline V gene encodes CDR1 MDHEN and CDR2 SYDVKM. CDR3 length equals 15 residues. With 3 bases removed from V and 2 bases from J, the gap between germline ends came to 14 bases. CDR3 protein: CASSFTGRRPYEQYF. CDR3 DNA sequence: TGTGCCAGCAGTTTCACGGGACGTCGCCCCTACGAGCAGTACTTC.

The chain links TRBV12-3 or TRBV12-4 to TRBJ1-1; D remains unclear. The V and J ends lost 7 bases and 1 base respectively, with 16 bases between them. The CDR3 sequence is 15 residues long. CDR3: CASKIWAGGNTEAFF. DNA of the CDR3: TGTGCCAGCAAAATTTGGGCAGGCGGGAACACTGAAGCTTTCTTT.

The chain has TRBV7-3 and TRBJ1-1; possibly TRBD1 for D (6 bases). The CDR3 consists of 15 residues. Germline loops: CDR1 SGHTA, CDR2 FQGTGA. With 5 bases removed from V and 3 bases from J, the gap between germline ends came to 16 bases. The CDR3 DNA reads as TGTGCCAGCAGCGCAGGGGATGGTGGGGACACTGAAGCTTTCTTT. Its protein is CASSAGDGGDTEAFF.

The V call is TRBV5-4, the J call TRBJ1-2; unclear D gene. Trimming stripped 0 bases from V and 8 bases from J, with 17 bases between. The CDR3 loop spans 15 amino acids. From germline, CDR1 is SGHNT and CDR2 YYREEE (reference sequence). CDR3 in DNA: TGTGCCAGCAGCTTGGACCGCGGCTCCCTAGGGGGCTACACCTTC. Its protein is CASSLDRGSLGGYTF.